Presented here are 30 T cell receptor beta chains from one specimen sequenced in a study of T cells in localized non-small cell lung cancer. Sequencing used immunoSEQ multiplex PCR; TCRdb keeps in-frame clones, though not all of them. Of some 1,400 clones in the sample, over 25% were seen once. Specimen: lung tumor tissue, collected before any cancer treatment. Receptor source: a male donor at least 60 years old with stage II lung adenocarcinoma.

This clone was observed a few times. V and J are TRBV11-3 and TRBJ2-1, with 12 nucleotides matching TRBD2. Per germline, CDR1 SGHNT and CDR2 YENEEA. V lost 7 bases to trimming and J lost 8 bases; unmatched junction nucleotides: 9. The length of the CDR3 is 15 residues. The CDR3, as DNA: TGTGCCAGCACCATTGGACTAGCGGGATCCTATGAGCAGTTCTTC. Translated, it gives CASTIGLAGSYEQFF.

This chain links TRBV6-8 with TRBJ2-2; D possibly uses TRBD1 or TRBD2 (5 bases each). Germline values: CDR1 MNHGY, CDR2 SAAAGT. The CDR3 loop spans 16 amino acids. V shed 4 bases and J shed 0 bases, with 12 bases lying between them. The CDR3 is CASSLEGPSNTGELFF. The CDR3 bases are TGTGCCAGCAGTTTAGAGGGGCCCTCGAACACCGGGGAGCTGTTTTTT.

This clone was seen a handful of times. The chain combines TRBV11-3 with TRBJ2-1, with 8 nucleotides matching TRBD2. Losses at the gene ends were 4 bases for V and 3 bases for J; bases not matched to a gene: 5. The CDR3 is 15 amino acids. Germline V gene data show CDR1 as SGHNT and CDR2 as YENEEA. The CDR3 coding sequence is TGTGCCAGCAGCTATGTAGCGGGAATCTACAATGAGCAGTTCTTC. Its translation is CASSYVAGIYNEQFF.

A note on this clone: The CDR3 extends 1 residue past the end of the read, so its final part is completed from the germline J gene. The chain employs TRBV10-3 and TRBJ2-6; D is ambiguous. Germline CDR1 is ENHRY and CDR2 is SYGVKD. The CDR3 covers 17 residues. Trimming took off 0 bases at V and 2 bases at J, with 11 bases between the two ends. The CDR3 bases that were read are TGTGCCATCAGTGAGTCCCTTTTAGGCGCTGGGGCCAACGTCCTGACT. Its protein product is CAISESLLGAGANVLT. The CDR3 in full is CAISESLLGAGANVLTF.

By sample share, this clone is large. This sequence joins TRBV11-3 and TRBJ2-2, with a tentative D call TRBD2 (5 bases). Trimming pared 4 bases from V and 0 bases from J, leaving 18 bases between. This CDR3 contains 18 residues. Germline-derived CDR1 and CDR2 are SGHNT and YENEEA. This CDR3 reads CASSWRTQLGPNTGELFF. CDR3 DNA sequence: TGTGCCAGCAGCTGGAGAACTCAACTAGGCCCGAACACCGGGGAGCTGTTTTTT.

V usage is TRBV19 and J usage is TRBJ2-2, with D hard to call. Germline V gives CDR1 LNHDA, CDR2 SQIVND (reference sequence). This CDR3 contains 15 residues. Trimming left V 1 base short and J 1 base short, with 7 bases between. CDR3 amino acids: CASSIVNRNTGELFF. CDR3 DNA sequence: TGTGCCAGTAGTATAGTGAACAGGAACACCGGGGAGCTGTTTTTT.

V is TRBV14 and J is TRBJ1-1; TRBD1 matches 10 bases. The CDR3 is made up of 15 amino acids. The junction had 6 bases not matched to a gene; V was cut back by 4 bases and J by 4 bases. Germline V CDR1 and CDR2: SGHDN, FVKESK. Written as DNA, the CDR3 is TGTGCCAGCAGCCCCCAGAGGACAGGGGGCACTGAAGCTTTCTTT. Translating it yields CASSPQRTGGTEAFF.

The chain combines TRBV28 with TRBJ1-1; D possibly corresponds to TRBD1 (6 bases). The length of the CDR3 is 13 residues. V gave up 3 bases and J gave up 10 bases, with 15 bases separating them. Per the germline V gene, CDR1 is MDHEN and CDR2 is SYDVKM. CDR3: CASSFRQVGRAFF. CDR3 nucleotides: TGTGCCAGCAGTTTCAGACAGGTTGGGAGAGCTTTCTTT.

This clone has just a few counts. The V and J genes are TRBV28 and TRBJ1-1; the D gene is possibly TRBD1 (6 bases). V lost 4 bases and J 0 bases, leaving 18 bases between the germline ends. Germline CDR1 is MDHEN and CDR2 is SYDVKM. This CDR3 is built from 17 residues. The CDR3 loop is CASSSPPGGGMNTEAFF. CDR3 sequence (DNA): TGTGCCAGCAGTTCCCCACCGGGGGGCGGGATGAACACTGAAGCTTTCTTT.

The rearrangement links TRBV19 to TRBJ1-2; D gene unclear. CDR1 and CDR2 from the germline V gene are LNHDA and SQIVND (reference sequence). The V end lost 3 bases, the J end lost 8 bases, and 16 bases lay between the germline ends. The CDR3 has 14 amino acids. The CDR3 nucleotides read TGTGCCAGTAGTATCGAGGGAATCGGGAGAGGCTACACCTTC. Encoded protein: CASSIEGIGRGYTF.

This chain joins TRBV9 and TRBJ2-3; a weak D match, TRBD2 (6 bases). The ends were cut back, 5 bases at V and 0 bases at J, with 13 bases in the middle. Germline CDR1 reads SGDLS; CDR2 reads YYNGEE. This CDR3 contains 15 residues. Written as DNA, the CDR3 is TGTGCCAGCAGTCGTAGCGGACTAAGCACAGATACGCAGTATTTT. Protein product: CASSRSGLSTDTQYF.

V is TRBV9 and J is TRBJ1-5, with 7 bases aligning to TRBD1. This CDR3 is 18 amino acids long. Trimming took 4 bases from V and 2 from J; bases not matched to a gene: 15. Germline V gene lookup returns CDR1 SGDLS and CDR2 YYNGEE. CDR3 amino acids: CASSSLTGTVPCNQPQHF. The CDR3 DNA follows: TGTGCCAGCAGCTCACTCACCGGGACAGTGCCTTGCAATCAGCCCCAGCATTTT.

Only a few counts were recorded for this clone. The chain has TRBV10-3 and TRBJ2-6, with TRBD2 matching 11 bases. This CDR3 is 18 amino acids long. Germline values: CDR1 ENHRY, CDR2 SYGVKD. The V segment lost 6 bases and the J segment 3 bases; nucleotides outside the gene matches: 10. CDR3 loop: CAISQDFSGRGGANVLTF. As DNA, the CDR3 is TGTGCCATCAGCCAGGATTTTAGCGGGAGGGGTGGGGCCAACGTCCTGACTTTC.

The V gene is TRBV11-3, the J gene TRBJ1-2, with 12 bases lining up with TRBD1. This CDR3 has 15 amino acids. CDR1 is SGHNT, CDR2 YENEEA, per germline. After removal of 3 bases from V and 4 bases from J, the junction contained 3 bases not matched to a gene. The CDR3 is CASSLGQGAGYGYTF. DNA of the CDR3: TGTGCCAGCAGCTTGGGACAGGGGGCTGGCTATGGCTACACCTTC.

The gene calls are TRBV18 and TRBJ1-2; the D gene is possibly TRBD1 (6 bases). The V gene's germline CDR1 is KGHSH and CDR2 LQKENI. This CDR3 has 15 residues. Trimming took 0 bases from V and 5 from J, leaving 13 bases between them. CDR3 nucleotides: TGTGCCAGCTCACCACCGGAGCAGGGGAGTTATGGCTACACCTTC. Protein product: CASSPPEQGSYGYTF.

This clone came up a few times. The rearrangement joins TRBV11-3 to TRBJ2-5; no reliable D call. The length of the CDR3 is 14 residues. Trimming removed 1 base from V and 4 bases from J, with 10 bases in between. From germline, CDR1 is SGHNT and CDR2 YENEEA. The DNA for the CDR3 is TGTGCCAGCAGCTTAGGGAAGATAGGAGAGACCCAGTACTTC. It specifies CASSLGKIGETQYF.

This clone was found a few times. The chain uses TRBV6-8 and TRBJ2-6; D is unresolved. V lost 7 bases and J lost 3, with 10 bases in between. The CDR3 runs to 14 residues. The germline V gene has CDR1 MNHGY and CDR2 SAAAGT. Written as DNA, the CDR3 is TGTGCCAGCACCGAAGGGAATGGGGCCAACGTCCTGACTTTC. Translated: CASTEGNGANVLTF.

This clone was seen a single time. The chain has TRBV5-1 and TRBJ2-2, with TRBD1 matching 10 bases. The germline V gene encodes CDR1 SGHRS and CDR2 YFSETQ. The J segment lost 5 bases and the V segment lost 5 bases, leaving 6 bases of the junction unmatched. This CDR3 contains 15 residues. CDR3: CASRAGTGVTGELFF. As DNA, the CDR3 is TGCGCCAGCAGGGCCGGGACAGGGGTGACCGGGGAGCTGTTTTTT.

This chain links TRBV19 with TRBJ2-1, with D hard to call. The V end was cut by 8 bases, the J end by 4 bases, with 12 bases between. This CDR3 is built from 13 residues. The germline gives CDR1 LNHDA, CDR2 SQIVND (reference sequence). CDR3: CASGVLRYNEQFF. In DNA, the CDR3 is TGTGCCAGTGGGGTCCTTCGATACAATGAGCAGTTCTTC.

The V gene is TRBV6-8, the J gene TRBJ1-5; D remains ambiguous. V was pared by 4 bases and J by 3 bases, with 10 bases between. The germline gives CDR1 MNHGY, CDR2 SAAAGT. The CDR3 sequence is 14 residues long. CDR3 DNA: TGTGCCAGCAGTTCGGACGGCCTCAATCAGCCCCAGCATTTT. Its protein product is CASSSDGLNQPQHF.

V and J are TRBV11-3 and TRBJ1-2; D gene uncertain. The length of the CDR3 is 14 residues. Trimming removed 5 bases from V and 0 bases from J, with 10 bases in between. The germline CDR1 and CDR2 sequences are SGHNT and YENEEA. The CDR3, as DNA: TGTGCCAGCAGCCGCGAGCCGGCTAACTATGGCTACACCTTC. Translating it yields CASSREPANYGYTF.

This clone was seen more than once but under ten times. The chain employs TRBV11-3 and TRBJ1-2; 9 positions match TRBD1. V lost 5 bases to trimming and J lost 2 bases; unmatched junction nucleotides: 15. The CDR3 contains 18 residues. CDR1 and CDR2 from the germline V gene are SGHNT and YENEEA. This CDR3 reads CASSPRPSGTGSNYGYTF. The CDR3 nucleotides read TGTGCCAGCAGCCCGAGACCCTCCGGGACAGGGTCCAACTATGGCTACACCTTC.

DNA for the CDR3: TGTGCCAGTACTCTGCCCGAGTCCTCTGGAAACACCATATATTTT. This encodes CASTLPESSGNTIYF. The rearrangement joins TRBV19 to TRBJ1-3; D remains unclear. Trimming took 7 bases from V and 0 from J, leaving 13 bases between them. The CDR3 covers 15 residues. Germline-derived CDR1 and CDR2 are LNHDA and SQIVND (reference sequence).

This clone has only a few counts. The genes are TRBV7-1 and TRBJ2-7; TRBD2 matches 10 bases. TRBV7-1 is an ORF, and what it does is uncertain. Trimming removed 0 bases from V and 5 bases from J; junction bases left unmatched: 4. There are 15 residues in the CDR3. The CDR3 loop is CASSSALAGVHEQYF. The CDR3 DNA sequence: TGTGCCAGCAGCTCAGCTCTAGCGGGAGTCCACGAGCAGTACTTC.

The V and J genes are TRBV6-8 and TRBJ2-7; perhaps D is TRBD1 or TRBD2 (6 bases each). The V end was cut by 7 bases, the J end by 3 bases, with 16 bases between. This CDR3 is built from 14 residues. Germline V lookup: CDR1 MNHGY, CDR2 SAAAGT. The CDR3 reads CASIPAGHNYEQYF. The CDR3 DNA reads TGTGCCAGCATCCCCGCGGGACACAACTACGAGCAGTACTTC.

The V and J genes are TRBV6-8 and TRBJ2-2; D is ambiguous. This CDR3 has 14 residues. Germline-derived CDR1 and CDR2 are MNHGY and SAAAGT. Trimming removed 5 bases at V and 5 bases at J, with 12 bases between. The CDR3: CASSAAPGTGELFF. Written as DNA, the CDR3 is TGTGCCAGCAGTGCGGCCCCAGGAACCGGGGAGCTGTTTTTT.

This clone is labeled as medium-sized. This chain joins TRBV6-8 and TRBJ2-5; D gene ambiguous. CDR3 size: 14 residues. CDR1 and CDR2 from the germline V gene are MNHGY and SAAAGT. V was shortened by 6 bases and J by 5 bases, with 16 bases between the two germline ends. CDR3 sequence (DNA): TGTGCCAGCAGCCTCCCCAGACCCCGCGAGACCCAGTACTTC. Translating it yields CASSLPRPRETQYF.

V is TRBV5-1 and J is TRBJ2-5; 14 bases fit TRBD2. The junction had 9 bases not matched to a gene; V was cut back by 2 bases and J by 3 bases. The CDR3 loop spans 18 amino acids. Germline CDR1 and CDR2: SGHRS and YFSETQ. The CDR3 sequence: CASSFRPTSGRVEETQYF. CDR3 DNA sequence: TGCGCCAGCAGCTTCCGGCCGACTAGCGGGAGGGTAGAAGAGACCCAGTACTTC.

By share, this clone counts as large. The chain couples TRBV11-3 to TRBJ1-1; D unclear. CDR1 SGHNT and CDR2 YENEEA come from the germline V gene. Trimming pared 6 bases from V and 0 bases from J, leaving 14 bases between. This CDR3 has 15 amino acids. The DNA of the CDR3 is TGTGCCAGCAGTCTCACGGGAACCTTGAACACTGAAGCTTTCTTT. It specifies CASSLTGTLNTEAFF.

This clone appeared a few times. The chain uses TRBV4-1 and TRBJ1-2, with a weak D call TRBD1 (6 bases). With 0 bases removed from V and 5 bases from J, the gap between germline ends came to 10 bases. CDR1 and CDR2 from the germline V gene are MGHRA and YSYEKL. The CDR3 has 14 residues. CDR3 in amino acids: CASSQDRGGYGYTF. DNA for the CDR3: TGCGCCAGCAGCCAAGATCGAGGGGGGTATGGCTACACCTTC.